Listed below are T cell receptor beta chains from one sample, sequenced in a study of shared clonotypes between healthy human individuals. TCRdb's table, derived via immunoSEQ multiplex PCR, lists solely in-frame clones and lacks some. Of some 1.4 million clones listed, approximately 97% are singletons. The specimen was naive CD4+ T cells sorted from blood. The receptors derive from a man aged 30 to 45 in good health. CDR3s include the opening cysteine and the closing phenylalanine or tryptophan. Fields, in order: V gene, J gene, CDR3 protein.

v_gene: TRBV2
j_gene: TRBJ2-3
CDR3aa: CASSAWGQGASRNTQYF

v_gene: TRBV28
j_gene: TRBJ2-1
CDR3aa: CASRGDRGRTSVGNEQFF

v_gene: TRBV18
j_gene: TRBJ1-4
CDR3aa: CASSPRNVGQGATNEKLFF

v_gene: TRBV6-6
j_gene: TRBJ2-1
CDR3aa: CASSPLTSDLGIEQFF

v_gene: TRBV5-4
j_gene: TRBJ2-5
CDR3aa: CASRVWTTRRAYQETQYF

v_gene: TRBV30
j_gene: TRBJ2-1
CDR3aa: CAWSVRSGPGNEQFF

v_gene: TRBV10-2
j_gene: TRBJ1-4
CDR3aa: CASSELRTKGKLFF

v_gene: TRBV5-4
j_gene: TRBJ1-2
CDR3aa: CASSLDRNGYTF

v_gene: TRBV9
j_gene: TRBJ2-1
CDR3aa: CASSVSSNYNEQFF

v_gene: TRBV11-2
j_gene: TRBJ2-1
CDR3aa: CASSTLAGKAPNEQFF